This T cell receptor beta chain was profiled in a study of blood T cell repertoires in COVID-19 (dated by TCRdb to 2020 to 2022). For the wider study: Samples from collaborators originated in the United States, Italy and Spain and spanned both the acute and convalescent phases of COVID-19. The samples were drawn from two sources: the first 160 participants of the ongoing ImmuneRACE study, and 950 to 1,500 subjects contributed by 6 global collaborators. The material from the prospective study consisted of cDNA or gDNA derived from T cells, B-cell-depleted T cells, or PBMCs. The dataset comprised deeply sampled blood TCRbeta repertoires from subjects exposed to, actively infected with, or recovered from COVID-19. Nearly every sample came with metadata listing a de-identified subject ID, COVID-19 status, age in years and sex. Where HLA class I and class II types were available, the types were taken from metadata supplied by the sample provider, not from assay-based typing. The repertoires were released in a freely available public database intended as a resource for research on the immune response to SARS-CoV-2.

The paper's findings and limits, for the study overall: How much clinical and demographic metadata was included differed by source and by participant, and the metadata was provided uncurated.

Note on this clone: No antigen is known for it. No qualities accompany the bases; no much larger clone lies one base away.

TCRbeta CDR3 regions were amplified from genomic DNA using the immunoSEQ Assay, a bias-controlled multiplex PCR. Per the source publication's procedure: The number of nucleated cells in each sample was estimated by amplification of reference gene primers within the assay. To quantify the absolute abundance of each unique TCRbeta CDR3 rearrangement, sequence reads were collapsed and filtered. For each sample, productive Simpson clonality was calculated as the square root of Simpson's diversity index across productive rearrangements. TCRdb limited this immuneACCESS table to in-frame rearrangements with V and J called. A share of clones is missing; checked studies link under half to unresolved V genes, and the rest is unexplained. The V and J calls and clone size are taken from that table; D and trimming were inferred from the DNA. The sample table lists fewer than 300,000 clones, about 89% of them with a count of one. The leading ten clones occupy 2% to 2.5% of the sample.

The germline V gene supplies CDR1 ENHRY and CDR2 SYGVKD. There are 15 amino acids in the CDR3, from cysteine to phenylalanine inclusive. Of the read, only the CDR3 DNA is kept; its 45 bases are in frame from base 1. For this chain, trimming is 4 bases at the V end and 3 bases at the J end, and the number of junction bases without a gene match is 7. One collaborating source in Seattle enrolled patients during active infection and followed them longitudinally through the course of disease. Collaborating institutions collected whole blood in K2EDTA tubes following their own protocols. For TCRbeta analysis, collaborators shipped samples in one of three forms: frozen whole blood, isolated PBMCs, or DNA extracted from either of those sample types.

The chain is assembled from TRBV10-3 and TRBJ1-1, with 8 bases aligning to TRBD1. The source is a woman aged 25 to 45 with COVID-19, enrolled during active disease. Sequenced: peripheral blood. The DNA reads as follows: TGTGCCATCAGTGGGGGGCAGGGGGCGTACACTGAAGCTTTCTTT. Its translation is CAISGGQGAYTEAFF.